The source of this T cell receptor beta chain is a study of neurological immune-mediated disorders. The team produced cDNA through 5'RACE using 10-nucleotide random UMIs. TCRdb fed the 5' RACE reads into MiXCR, producing one record per CDR3 protein. The sample yields 20,000 to 25,000 distinct CDR3 sequences, roughly 17% seen once. The cell input for sorted libraries was about a million, and those cells were CD4+ or CD8+ T cells. The germline gives CDR1 SGHVS, CDR2 FNYEAQ. V was clipped by 1 base and J by 4 bases, with 14 bases between them. The CDR3 consists of 16 residues. Study-wide points: HTLV-1-associated myelopathy had the most TCR clonal expansion, and multiple sclerosis had the least, less than healthy controls.

This clonotype was seen ten or more times. Its antigen is as yet unknown. Sequencing was done on a sample of CD8+ T cells from blood. The TCR originated in a woman between 18 and 30 years old with multiple sclerosis. V and J are TRBV7-6 and TRBJ2-1, with TRBD2 as a possible D gene (6 bases). The DNA for the CDR3 is TGTGCCAGCAGCTTAGATGCTAGCGCTCAATACAATGAGCAGTTCTTC. Translating it yields CASSLDASAQYNEQFF.